These T cell receptor beta chains were read from a single sample in a study of cytomegalovirus exposure and HLA in healthy donors. The table came from immunoSEQ multiplex PCR; TCRdb's copy has only in-frame clones and leaves some out. The repertoire has nearly 110,000 clones, more than 65% of them found once; the top ten carry around 2.1%. The sequencing sample was made of PBMCs. These TCRs come from a man younger than 45 in good health and CMV-seronegative. CDR3s include the opening cysteine and the closing phenylalanine or tryptophan.

TRBV6-5,CASSTLAGSYEQYF
TRBV30,CAWSTSVNEQFF
TRBV11-2,CASSQPAGMASPYNEQFF
TRBV7-9,CASSLLEAFF
TRBV5-4,CASSSPGRGSYEQYF
TRBV19,CASQTRGNQPQHF
TRBV6-1,CASVNSYLLNSPLHF
TRBV10-1,CASSESGTSNEQFF
TRBV7-9,CASSPRDSSSYEQYF
TRBV2,CASRQGNQGGYTF
TRBV6-5,CASSRGHPYEQYF